This T cell receptor (beta chain) is from a study of shared clonotypes between healthy human individuals. This CDR3 is 19 amino acids long. Germline V gene sequence: CDR1 MDHEN, CDR2 SYDVKM. V was pared by 5 bases and J by 2 bases, with 15 bases of the junction left unmatched. Method: immunoSEQ multiplex PCR; TCRdb's copy keeps in-frame clones and lacks some. The data hold some 800,000 clones, with about 92% observed a single time. Terminally differentiated effector memory CD45RA+ cells were excluded from the naive CD8 cells, which were CD45RO-negative and positively selected for CCR7. The donors were all Caucasian adults (living in Nashville, Tennessee).

This receptor was taken from a man aged 25 to 40 in good health. Sequenced input: naive CD8+ T cells sorted from blood. The rearrangement joins TRBV28 to TRBJ2-3; 11 positions agree with TRBD2. The CDR3: CASSLILAGASEDTDTQYF. The CDR3 DNA reads as TGTGCCAGCAGTCTTATACTAGCGGGAGCCTCAGAGGACACAGATACGCAGTATTTT.